These 7 T cell receptor beta chains share one sample of origin, sequenced in a study of PD-L1 blockade in urothelial cancer. Sample time point: peripheral blood 6 weeks after treatment start. This table comes from immunoSEQ multiplex PCR, and its TCRdb copy is limited to in-frame clones, with some not included. The sample yields 95,000 to 150,000 clones, around 88% seen once. The source was PBMCs, collected around atezolizumab (anti-PD-L1) treatment. Receptor source: a man over 45 with urothelial cancer.

V and J are TRBV18 and TRBJ2-1; a weak D match, TRBD1 (6 bases). V gave up 3 bases and J gave up 5 bases, with 14 bases separating them. Germline V gene lookup returns CDR1 KGHSH and CDR2 LQKENI. CDR3 length: 15 amino acids. The CDR3 loop is CASSPRGASNNEQFF. The CDR3 bases are TGTGCCAGCTCACCCAGGGGAGCAAGCAACAATGAGCAGTTCTTC.

In regard to this clone: The conserved phenylalanine or tryptophan is not found at the CDR3 terminus, so this likely reflects a read error. The limits of the CDR3 on the DNA are not certain, so only TCRdb's listed CDR3 is given. This chain joins TRBV5-8 and TRBJ1-2. From its first to its last residue, the CDR3 has 10 amino acids. CDR1 and CDR2 from the germline V gene are SGHTS and YDEGEE. CDR3: CASSFGKADT.

This chain links TRBV2 with TRBJ2-4, with D maybe TRBD1 (6 bases). Germline V gives CDR1 SNHLY, CDR2 FYNNEI. The V gene lost 5 bases and the J gene lost 3 bases, with 23 bases spanning the gap. There are 18 residues in the CDR3. The CDR3 bases are TGTGCCAGCAGTACCGAATCTGGGGGCCCCTGGGACAAAAACATTCAGTACTTC. This codes for CASSTESGGPWDKNIQYF.

V is TRBV29-1 and J is TRBJ2-7; TRBD2 agrees at 11 bases. The CDR3 is made up of 15 amino acids. CDR1 and CDR2 from the germline V gene are SQVTM and ANQGSEA. Germline trimming cut 1 base from V and 4 bases from J; bases unmatched to any gene: 6. In nucleotides, the CDR3 is TGCAGCGTTGAAGGGCTAGCGGGAGGAGGATACGAGCAGTACTTC. Protein product: CSVEGLAGGGYEQYF.

Worth noting for this clone: The junction departs from germline at one end; a sequencing error may be responsible. This sequence joins TRBV30 and TRBJ2-7; 9 bases line up with TRBD2. Germline-derived CDR1 and CDR2 are GTSNPN and SVGIG (reference sequence). This CDR3 spans 14 amino acids. CDR3 sequence: CAWSVGLASYGQYF. The CDR3 DNA sequence: TGTGCCTGGAGTGTTGGACTAGCGAGCTACGGGCAGTACTTC. Together with reference TRBV30 and TRBJ2-7, the CDR3 gives the full variable domain: SQTIHQWPATLVQPVGSPLSLECTVEGTSNPNLYWYRQAAGRGLQLLFYSVGIGQISSEVPQNLSASRPQDRQFILSSKKLLLSDSGFYLCAWSVGLASYGQYFGPGTRLTVT.

The V and J genes are TRBV19 and TRBJ2-1, with 7 bases aligning to TRBD2. CDR1 LNHDA and CDR2 SQIVND come from the germline V gene (reference sequence). The length of the CDR3 is 13 residues. J lost 7 bases, V lost 6 bases, and 6 bases had no gene match. DNA of the CDR3: TGTGCCAGTAGCGGACCACTAGCGAATGAGCAGTTCTTC. This sequence encodes CASSGPLANEQFF.

This clone has just one count. In the same sample, other DNA sequences code for this CDR3. V is TRBV19 and J is TRBJ1-5, with a tentative D call TRBD1 (6 bases). The V and J ends lost 3 bases and 2 bases respectively, with 11 bases between them. CDR3 length: 15 residues. CDR1 is LNHDA and CDR2 is SQIVND in the germline V gene (reference sequence). CDR3 loop: CASSISRGGNQPQHF. CDR3 bases: TGTGCCAGTAGTATTTCCAGGGGAGGCAATCAGCCCCAGCATTTT. The full variable domain, completed using reference TRBV19 and TRBJ1-5, is DGGITQSPKYLFRKEGQNVTLSCEQNLNHDAMYWYRQDPGQGLRLIYYSQIVNDFQKGDIAEGYSVSREKKESFPLTVTSAQKNPTAFYLCASSISRGGNQPQHFGDGTRLSIL.